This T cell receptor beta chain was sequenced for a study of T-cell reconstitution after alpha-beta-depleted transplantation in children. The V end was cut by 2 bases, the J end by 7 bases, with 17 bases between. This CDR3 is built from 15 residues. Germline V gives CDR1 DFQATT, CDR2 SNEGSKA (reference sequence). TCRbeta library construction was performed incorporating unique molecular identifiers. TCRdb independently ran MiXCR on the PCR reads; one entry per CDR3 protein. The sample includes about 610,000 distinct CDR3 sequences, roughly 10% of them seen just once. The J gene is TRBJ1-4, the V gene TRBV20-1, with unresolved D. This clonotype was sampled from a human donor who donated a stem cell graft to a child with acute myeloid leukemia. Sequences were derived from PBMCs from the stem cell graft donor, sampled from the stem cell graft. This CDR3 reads CSARPLALGFEKLFF. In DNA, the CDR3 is TGCAGTGCTAGACCGCTGGCCCTTGGGTTTGAAAAACTGTTTTTT.